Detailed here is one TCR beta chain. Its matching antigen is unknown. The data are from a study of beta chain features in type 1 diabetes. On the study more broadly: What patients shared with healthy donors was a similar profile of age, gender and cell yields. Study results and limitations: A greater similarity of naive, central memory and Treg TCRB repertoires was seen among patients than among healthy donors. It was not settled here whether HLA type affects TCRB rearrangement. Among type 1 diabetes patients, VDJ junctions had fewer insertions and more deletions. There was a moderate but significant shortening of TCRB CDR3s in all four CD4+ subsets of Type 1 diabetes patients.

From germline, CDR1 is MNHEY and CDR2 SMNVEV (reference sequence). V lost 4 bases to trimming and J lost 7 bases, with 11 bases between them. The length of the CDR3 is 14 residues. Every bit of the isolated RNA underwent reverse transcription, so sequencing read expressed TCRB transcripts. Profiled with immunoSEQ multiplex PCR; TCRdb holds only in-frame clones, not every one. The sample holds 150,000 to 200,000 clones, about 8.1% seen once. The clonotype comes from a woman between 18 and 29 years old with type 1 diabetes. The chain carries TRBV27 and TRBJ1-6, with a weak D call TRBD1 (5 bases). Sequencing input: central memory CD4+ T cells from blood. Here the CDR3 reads CASSWGLGNSPLHF. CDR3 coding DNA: TGTGCCAGCAGTTGGGGCCTTGGGAATTCACCCCTCCACTTT.